Listed below are T cell receptor beta chains from one sample, sequenced in a study of radiotherapy plus CTLA-4 blockade in lung cancer. The repertoire was sequenced with immunoSEQ multiplex PCR; TCRdb's copy has only in-frame clones and lacks some. Here the sample spans 50,000 to 70,000 clones, 77% being singletons. The starting material was peripheral blood, obtained from a patient treated with radiotherapy plus ipilimumab. The source of these receptors is a human donor with non-small cell lung cancer who had a partial response to radiotherapy plus ipilimumab. Each CDR3 is given with its conserved first and last residue. The D gene is left open where the match is weak. For some rows the clone size is stated as once, few or many, or as a class when expanded; others skip it.

>TRBJ1-5|TRBV19|NA|NA
CASNPTGQGQPQHF
TGTGCCAGTAACCCAACAGGGCAGGGACAGCCCCAGCATTTT
>TRBJ1-4|TRBV11-2|NA|NA
CASSLRAGENEKLFF
TGTGCCAGCAGCTTACGGGCCGGGGAGAATGAAAAACTGTTTTTT
>TRBJ1-1|TRBV28|NA|NA
CASSLLGGTEAFF
TGTGCCAGCAGTTTATTGGGGGGTACTGAAGCTTTCTTT
>TRBJ2-4|TRBV19|TRBD1|few
CASSIRDSLAKNIQYF
TGTGCCAGTAGTATCCGGGACAGTTTAGCCAAAAACATTCAGTACTTC
>TRBJ2-3|TRBV4-3|TRBD2|NA
CASSQDYSGGTTDTQYF
TGCGCCAGCAGCCAAGATTACAGCGGGGGGACCACAGATACGCAGTATTTT
>TRBJ2-1|TRBV5-1|TRBD1|NA
CASRTRQGGSYNEQFF
TGCGCCAGCAGAACCAGACAGGGGGGGTCCTACAATGAGCAGTTCTTC
>TRBJ1-1|TRBV28|NA|NA
CASSQLTGKAFF
TGTGCCAGCAGTCAGCTTACAGGGAAAGCTTTCTTT
>TRBJ1-2|TRBV19|NA|NA
CASSGPKTNRKIYGYTF
TGTGCCAGTAGTGGGCCAAAGACAAATCGAAAGATCTATGGCTACACCTTC
>TRBJ2-5|TRBV11-1|NA|NA
CASSLFGGETQYF
TGTGCCAGCAGCTTATTTGGAGGGGAGACCCAGTACTTC
>TRBJ2-4|TRBV27|NA|once
CASSLWGGRIQYF
TGTGCCAGCAGTTTATGGGGGGGCCGCATTCAGTACTTC